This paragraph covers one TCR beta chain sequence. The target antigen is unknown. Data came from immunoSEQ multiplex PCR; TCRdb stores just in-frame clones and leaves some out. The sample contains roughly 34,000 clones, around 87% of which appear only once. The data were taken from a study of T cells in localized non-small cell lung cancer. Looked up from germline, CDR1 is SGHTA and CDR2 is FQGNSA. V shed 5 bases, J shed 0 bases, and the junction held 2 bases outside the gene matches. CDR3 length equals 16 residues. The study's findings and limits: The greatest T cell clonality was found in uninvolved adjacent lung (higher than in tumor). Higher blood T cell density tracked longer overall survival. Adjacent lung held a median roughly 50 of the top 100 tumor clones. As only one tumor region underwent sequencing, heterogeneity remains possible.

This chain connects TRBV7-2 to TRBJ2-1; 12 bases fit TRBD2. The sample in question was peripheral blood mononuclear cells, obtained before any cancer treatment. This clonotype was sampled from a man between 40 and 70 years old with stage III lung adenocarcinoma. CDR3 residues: CASSTSGGLSYNEQFF. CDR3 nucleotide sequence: TGTGCCAGCAGCACTAGCGGGGGGCTCTCCTACAATGAGCAGTTCTTC.